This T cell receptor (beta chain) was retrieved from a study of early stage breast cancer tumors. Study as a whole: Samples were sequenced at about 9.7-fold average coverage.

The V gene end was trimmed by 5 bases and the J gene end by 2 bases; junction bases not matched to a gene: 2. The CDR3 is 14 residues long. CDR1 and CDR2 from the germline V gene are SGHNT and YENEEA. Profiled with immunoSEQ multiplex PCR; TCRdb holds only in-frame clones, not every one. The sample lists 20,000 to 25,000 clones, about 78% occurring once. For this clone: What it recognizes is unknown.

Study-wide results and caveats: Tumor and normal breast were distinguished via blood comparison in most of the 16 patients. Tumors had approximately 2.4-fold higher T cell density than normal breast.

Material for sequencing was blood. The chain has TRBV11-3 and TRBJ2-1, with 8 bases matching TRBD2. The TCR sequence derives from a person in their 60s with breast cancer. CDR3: CASSRGLAYNEQFF. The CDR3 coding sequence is TGTGCCAGCAGCCGGGGACTAGCCTACAATGAGCAGTTCTTC.